The entry below gives a single TCR beta chain sequence along with its context. The data derive from a study of T cell changes during pregnancy in multiple sclerosis. The CDR3 covers 14 residues. The V and J ends lost 1 base and 3 bases respectively, with 9 bases between them. Germline CDR1 SEHNR, CDR2 FQNEAQ (reference sequence). Data came from immunoSEQ multiplex PCR; TCRdb stores just in-frame clones and leaves some out. This table holds approximately 120,000 clones, around 95% found once. This rearrangement joins TRBV7-9 to TRBJ2-5; the D is unclear. The specimen comprised peripheral blood, sampled after pregnancy. The sequence was obtained from a female donor with multiple sclerosis, enrolled in a pregnancy study. This CDR3 is CASSLVDTKETQYF. Here the CDR3 DNA reads TGTGCCAGCAGCTTAGTCGACACGAAAGAGACCCAGTACTTC. Together with reference TRBV7-9 and TRBJ2-5, the CDR3 gives the full variable domain: DTGVSQNPRHKITKRGQNVTFRCDPISEHNRLYWYRQTLGQGPEFLTYFQNEAQLEKSRLLSDRFSAERPKGSFSTLEIQRTEQGDSAMYLCASSLVDTKETQYFGPGTRLLVL.